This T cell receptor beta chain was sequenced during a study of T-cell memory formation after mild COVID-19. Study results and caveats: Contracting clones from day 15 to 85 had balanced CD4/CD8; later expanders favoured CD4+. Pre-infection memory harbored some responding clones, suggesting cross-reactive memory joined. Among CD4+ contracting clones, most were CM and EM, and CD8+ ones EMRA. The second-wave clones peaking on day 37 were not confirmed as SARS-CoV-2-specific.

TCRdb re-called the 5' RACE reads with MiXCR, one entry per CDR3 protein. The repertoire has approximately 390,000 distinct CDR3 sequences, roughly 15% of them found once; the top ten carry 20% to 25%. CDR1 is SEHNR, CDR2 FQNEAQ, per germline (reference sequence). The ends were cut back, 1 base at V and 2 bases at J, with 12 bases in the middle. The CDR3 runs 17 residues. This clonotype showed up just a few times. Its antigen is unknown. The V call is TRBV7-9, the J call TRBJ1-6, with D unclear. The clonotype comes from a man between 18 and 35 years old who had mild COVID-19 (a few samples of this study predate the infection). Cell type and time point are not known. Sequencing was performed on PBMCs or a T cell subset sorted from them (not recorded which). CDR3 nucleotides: TGTGCCAGCAGCTTAGTCGTGCCGACTGCCTATAATTCACCCCTCCACTTT. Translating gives CASSLVVPTAYNSPLHF.